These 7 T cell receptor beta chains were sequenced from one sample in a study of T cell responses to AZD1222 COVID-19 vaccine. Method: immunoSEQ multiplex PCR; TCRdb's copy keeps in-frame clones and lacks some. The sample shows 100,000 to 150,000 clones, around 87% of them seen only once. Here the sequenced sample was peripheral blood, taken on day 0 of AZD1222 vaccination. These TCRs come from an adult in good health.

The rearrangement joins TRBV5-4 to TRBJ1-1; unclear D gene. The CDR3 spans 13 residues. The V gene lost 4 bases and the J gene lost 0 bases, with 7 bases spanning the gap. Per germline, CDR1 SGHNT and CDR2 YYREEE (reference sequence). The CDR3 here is CASSATVNTEAFF. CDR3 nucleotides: TGTGCCAGCAGCGCGACGGTGAACACTGAAGCTTTCTTT.

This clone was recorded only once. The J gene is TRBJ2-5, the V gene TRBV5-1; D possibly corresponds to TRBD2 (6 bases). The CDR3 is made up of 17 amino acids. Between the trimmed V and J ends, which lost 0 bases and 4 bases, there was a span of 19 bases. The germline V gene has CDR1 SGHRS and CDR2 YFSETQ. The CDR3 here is CASSLVSGKAGGETQYF. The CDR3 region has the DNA TGCGCCAGCAGCTTGGTTAGCGGAAAAGCCGGCGGAGAGACCCAGTACTTC.

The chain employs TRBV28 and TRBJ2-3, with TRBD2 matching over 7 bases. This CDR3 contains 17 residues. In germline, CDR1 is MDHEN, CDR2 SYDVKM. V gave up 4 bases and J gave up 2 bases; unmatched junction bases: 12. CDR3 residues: CASSSPSSSGTTDTQYF. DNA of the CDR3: TGTGCCAGCAGTTCCCCCTCATCTAGCGGAACCACAGATACGCAGTATTTT.

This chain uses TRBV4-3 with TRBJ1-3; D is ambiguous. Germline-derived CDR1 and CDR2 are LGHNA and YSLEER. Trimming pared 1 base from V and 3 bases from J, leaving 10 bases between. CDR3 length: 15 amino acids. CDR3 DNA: TGCGCCAGCAGCCAAGGAGGAGGGTTTGGAAACACCATATATTTT. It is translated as CASSQGGGFGNTIYF.

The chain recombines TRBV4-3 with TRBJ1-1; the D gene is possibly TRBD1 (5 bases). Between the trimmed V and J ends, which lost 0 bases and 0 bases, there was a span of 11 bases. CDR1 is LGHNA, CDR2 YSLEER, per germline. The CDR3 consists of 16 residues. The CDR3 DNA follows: TGCGCCAGCAGCCAAGATTGGGGGAGATTGAACACTGAAGCTTTCTTT. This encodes CASSQDWGRLNTEAFF.

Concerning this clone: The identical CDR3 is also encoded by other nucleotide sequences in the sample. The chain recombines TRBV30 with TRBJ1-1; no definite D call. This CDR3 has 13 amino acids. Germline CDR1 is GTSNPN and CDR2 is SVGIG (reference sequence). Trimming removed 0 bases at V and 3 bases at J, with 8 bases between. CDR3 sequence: CAWSVRGDTEAFF. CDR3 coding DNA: TGTGCCTGGAGTGTACGCGGAGACACTGAAGCTTTCTTT.

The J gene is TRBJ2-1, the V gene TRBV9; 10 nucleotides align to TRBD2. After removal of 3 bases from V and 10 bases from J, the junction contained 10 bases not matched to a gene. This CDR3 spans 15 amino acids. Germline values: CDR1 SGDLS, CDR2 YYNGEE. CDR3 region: CASSAFGTSEREQFF. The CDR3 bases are TGTGCCAGCAGCGCTTTCGGGACTAGCGAAAGGGAGCAGTTCTTC.